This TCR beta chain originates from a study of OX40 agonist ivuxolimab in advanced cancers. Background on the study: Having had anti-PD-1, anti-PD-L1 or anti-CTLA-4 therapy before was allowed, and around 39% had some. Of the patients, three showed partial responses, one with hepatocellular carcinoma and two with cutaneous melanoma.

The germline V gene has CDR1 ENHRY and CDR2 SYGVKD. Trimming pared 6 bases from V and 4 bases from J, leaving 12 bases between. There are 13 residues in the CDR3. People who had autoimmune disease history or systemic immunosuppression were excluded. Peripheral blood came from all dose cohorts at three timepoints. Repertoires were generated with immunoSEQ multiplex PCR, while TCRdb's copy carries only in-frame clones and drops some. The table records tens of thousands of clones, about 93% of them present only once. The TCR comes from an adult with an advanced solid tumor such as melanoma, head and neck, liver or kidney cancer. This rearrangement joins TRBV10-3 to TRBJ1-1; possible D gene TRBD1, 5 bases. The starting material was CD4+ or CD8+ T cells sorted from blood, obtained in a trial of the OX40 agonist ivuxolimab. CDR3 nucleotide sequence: TGTGCCATCAGGTCGCCAGGGACCACTGAAGCTTTCTTT. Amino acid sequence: CAIRSPGTTEAFF.